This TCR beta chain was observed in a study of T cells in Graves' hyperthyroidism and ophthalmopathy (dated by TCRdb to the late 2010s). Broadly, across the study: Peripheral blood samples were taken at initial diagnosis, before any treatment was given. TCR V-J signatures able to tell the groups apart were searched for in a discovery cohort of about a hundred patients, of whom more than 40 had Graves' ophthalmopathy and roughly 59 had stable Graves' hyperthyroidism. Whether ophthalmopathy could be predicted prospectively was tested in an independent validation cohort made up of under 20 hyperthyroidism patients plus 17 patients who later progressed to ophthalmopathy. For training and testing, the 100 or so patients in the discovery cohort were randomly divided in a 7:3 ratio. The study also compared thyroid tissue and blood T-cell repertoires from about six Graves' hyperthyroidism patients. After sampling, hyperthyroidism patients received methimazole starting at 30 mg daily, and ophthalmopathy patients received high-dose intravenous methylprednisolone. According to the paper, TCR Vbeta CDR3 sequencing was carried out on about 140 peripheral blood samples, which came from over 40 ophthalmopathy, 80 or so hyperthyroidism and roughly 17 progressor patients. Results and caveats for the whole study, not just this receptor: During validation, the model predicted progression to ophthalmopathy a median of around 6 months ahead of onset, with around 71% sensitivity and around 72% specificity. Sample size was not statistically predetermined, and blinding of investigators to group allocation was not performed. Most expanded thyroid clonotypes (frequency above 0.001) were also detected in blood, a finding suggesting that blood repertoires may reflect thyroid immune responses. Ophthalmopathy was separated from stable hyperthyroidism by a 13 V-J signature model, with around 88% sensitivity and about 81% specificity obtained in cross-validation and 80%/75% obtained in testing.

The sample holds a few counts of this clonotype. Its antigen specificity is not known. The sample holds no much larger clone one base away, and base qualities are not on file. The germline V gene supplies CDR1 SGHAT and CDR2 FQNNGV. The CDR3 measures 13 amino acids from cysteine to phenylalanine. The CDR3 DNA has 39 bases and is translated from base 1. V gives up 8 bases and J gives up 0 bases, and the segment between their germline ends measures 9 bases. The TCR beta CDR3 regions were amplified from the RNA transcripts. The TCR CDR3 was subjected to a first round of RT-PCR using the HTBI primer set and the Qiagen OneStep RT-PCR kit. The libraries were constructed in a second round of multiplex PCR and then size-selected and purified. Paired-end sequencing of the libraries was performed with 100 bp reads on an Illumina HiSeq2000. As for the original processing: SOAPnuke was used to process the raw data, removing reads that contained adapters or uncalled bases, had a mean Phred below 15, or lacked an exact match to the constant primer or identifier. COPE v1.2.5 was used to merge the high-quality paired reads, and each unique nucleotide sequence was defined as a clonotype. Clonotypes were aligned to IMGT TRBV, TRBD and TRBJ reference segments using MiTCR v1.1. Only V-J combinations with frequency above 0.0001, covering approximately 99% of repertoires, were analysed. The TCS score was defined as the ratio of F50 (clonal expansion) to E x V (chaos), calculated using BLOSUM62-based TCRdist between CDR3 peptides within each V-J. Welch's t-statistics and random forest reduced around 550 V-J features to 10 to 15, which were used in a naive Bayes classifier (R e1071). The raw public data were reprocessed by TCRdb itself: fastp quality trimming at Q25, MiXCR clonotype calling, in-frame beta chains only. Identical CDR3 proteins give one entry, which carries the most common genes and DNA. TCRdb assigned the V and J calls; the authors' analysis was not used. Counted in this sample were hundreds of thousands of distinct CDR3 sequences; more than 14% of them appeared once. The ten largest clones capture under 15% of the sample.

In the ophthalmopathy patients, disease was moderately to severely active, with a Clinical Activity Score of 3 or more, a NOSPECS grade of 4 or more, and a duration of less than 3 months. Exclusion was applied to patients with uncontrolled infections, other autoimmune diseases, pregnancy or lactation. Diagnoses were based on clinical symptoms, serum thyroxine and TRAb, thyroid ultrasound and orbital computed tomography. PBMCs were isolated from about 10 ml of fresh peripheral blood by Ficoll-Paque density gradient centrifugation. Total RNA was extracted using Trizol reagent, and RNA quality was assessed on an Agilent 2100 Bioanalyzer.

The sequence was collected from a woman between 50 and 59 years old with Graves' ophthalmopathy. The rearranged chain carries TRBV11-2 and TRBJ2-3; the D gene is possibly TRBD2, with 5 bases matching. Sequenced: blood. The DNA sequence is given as TGTGCCAGCGGGAGAGCTAGCACAGATACGCAGTATTTT. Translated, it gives CASGRASTDTQYF.